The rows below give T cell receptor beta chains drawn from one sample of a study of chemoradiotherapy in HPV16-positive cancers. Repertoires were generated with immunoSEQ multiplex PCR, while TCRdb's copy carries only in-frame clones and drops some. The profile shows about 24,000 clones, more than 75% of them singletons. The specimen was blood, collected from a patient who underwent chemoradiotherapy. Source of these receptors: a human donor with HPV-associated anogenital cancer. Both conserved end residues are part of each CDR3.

CDR3 protein: CASSPLAAMNTEAFF
V gene: TRBV11-2
J gene: TRBJ1-1

CDR3 protein: CASSKAGSLNTGELFF
V gene: TRBV7-9
J gene: TRBJ2-2

CDR3 protein: CASSLGTRGDLLETQYF
V gene: TRBV11-3
J gene: TRBJ2-5

CDR3 protein: CASSVIGEGDTQYF
V gene: TRBV9
J gene: TRBJ2-3

CDR3 protein: CASSRTGIPGYTF
V gene: TRBV5-1
J gene: TRBJ1-2

CDR3 protein: CASSPRLGAGTGELFF
V gene: TRBV7-2
J gene: TRBJ2-2

CDR3 protein: CASSYTTGGPYGYTF
V gene: TRBV6-5
J gene: TRBJ1-2

CDR3 protein: CASSSPGQGLYEQYF
V gene: TRBV6-6
J gene: TRBJ2-7

CDR3 protein: CASSSRGAGDTGELFF
V gene: TRBV11-3
J gene: TRBJ2-2

CDR3 protein: CAWNWRGRNEQFF
V gene: TRBV30
J gene: TRBJ2-1

CDR3 protein: CASSFNPQGPEETQYF
V gene: TRBV5-1
J gene: TRBJ2-5

CDR3 protein: CAWTSFGNSGNTIYF
V gene: TRBV30
J gene: TRBJ1-3

CDR3 protein: CASRPGQNFRILYEQYF
V gene: TRBV5-8
J gene: TRBJ2-7

CDR3 protein: CASSSPPDTQYF
V gene: TRBV6-5
J gene: TRBJ2-3

CDR3 protein: CASSLPGQGAYGYTF
V gene: TRBV18
J gene: TRBJ1-2

CDR3 protein: CASTDREKYGYTF
V gene: TRBV5-1
J gene: TRBJ1-2

CDR3 protein: CASSFLIDTQYF
V gene: TRBV7-9
J gene: TRBJ2-3

CDR3 protein: CASSSPGYNYNEQFF
V gene: TRBV7-3
J gene: TRBJ2-1

CDR3 protein: CASTPSPYPNNEQFF
V gene: TRBV19
J gene: TRBJ2-1

CDR3 protein: CASSTTSRSYNEQFF
V gene: TRBV7-2
J gene: TRBJ2-1

CDR3 protein: CASSVQNTGELFF
V gene: TRBV9
J gene: TRBJ2-2

CDR3 protein: CASSYLRDEQYF
V gene: TRBV6-6
J gene: TRBJ2-7

CDR3 protein: CASSLADGSRTDTQYF
V gene: TRBV7-7
J gene: TRBJ2-3

CDR3 protein: CASSQPGFSYEQYF
V gene: TRBV23-1
J gene: TRBJ2-7

CDR3 protein: CASSEAPGPLNGYTF
V gene: TRBV2
J gene: TRBJ1-2

CDR3 protein: CASGETGRYEQYF
V gene: TRBV6-1
J gene: TRBJ2-7

CDR3 protein: CASSEILGYTF
V gene: TRBV2
J gene: TRBJ1-2

CDR3 protein: CASSYSRSSYEQYF
V gene: TRBV6-5
J gene: TRBJ2-7

CDR3 protein: CASSYSTGGGYGYTF
V gene: TRBV6-5
J gene: TRBJ1-2

CDR3 protein: CASSDVGGGETQYF
V gene: TRBV2
J gene: TRBJ2-5

CDR3 protein: CASSKARYNEQFF
V gene: TRBV19
J gene: TRBJ2-1

CDR3 protein: CASSFQGTGAYNEQFF
V gene: TRBV7-2
J gene: TRBJ2-1

CDR3 protein: CASSLGSTGANEKLFF
V gene: TRBV27
J gene: TRBJ1-4

CDR3 protein: CASSFLAGSYNEQFF
V gene: TRBV7-6
J gene: TRBJ2-1

CDR3 protein: CASSLSPGLREVNEQFF
V gene: TRBV5-1
J gene: TRBJ2-1

CDR3 protein: CASSIRASSGNTIYF
V gene: TRBV19
J gene: TRBJ1-3

CDR3 protein: CASSQGTGGAEQYF
V gene: TRBV4-1
J gene: TRBJ2-7

CDR3 protein: CAWRGMGPRGAFF
V gene: TRBV30
J gene: TRBJ1-1

CDR3 protein: CASSVDREANQPQHF
V gene: TRBV9
J gene: TRBJ1-5

CDR3 protein: CASSFRVSETQYF
V gene: TRBV19
J gene: TRBJ2-5